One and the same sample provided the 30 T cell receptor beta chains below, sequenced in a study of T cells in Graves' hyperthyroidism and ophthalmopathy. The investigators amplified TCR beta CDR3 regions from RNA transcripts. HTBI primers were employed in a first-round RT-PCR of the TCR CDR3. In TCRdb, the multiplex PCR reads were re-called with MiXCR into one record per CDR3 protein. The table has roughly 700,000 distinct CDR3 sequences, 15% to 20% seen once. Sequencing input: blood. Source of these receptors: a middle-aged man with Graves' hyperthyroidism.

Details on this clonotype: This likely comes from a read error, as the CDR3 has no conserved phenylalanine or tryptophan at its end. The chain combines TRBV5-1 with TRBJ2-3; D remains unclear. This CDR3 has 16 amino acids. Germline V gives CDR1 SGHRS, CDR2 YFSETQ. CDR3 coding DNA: TGTGCCAGCAGTTGGCCAGAGACTTCCTTCCTGGATACGCAGTATTGT. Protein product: CASSWPETSFLDTQYC.

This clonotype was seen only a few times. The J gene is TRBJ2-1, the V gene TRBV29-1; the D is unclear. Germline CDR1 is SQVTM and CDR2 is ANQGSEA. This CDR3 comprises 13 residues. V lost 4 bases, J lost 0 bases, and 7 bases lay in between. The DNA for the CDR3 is TGCAGCGTTGCCCACGGCTCCTACAATGAGCAGTTCTTC. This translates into CSVAHGSYNEQFF.

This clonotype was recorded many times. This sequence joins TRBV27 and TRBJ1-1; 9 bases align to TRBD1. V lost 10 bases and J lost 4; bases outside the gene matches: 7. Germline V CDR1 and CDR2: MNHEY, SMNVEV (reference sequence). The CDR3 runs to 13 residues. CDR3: CAIHRGQVTEAFF. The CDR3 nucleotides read TGTGCCATCCACAGGGGGCAGGTCACTGAAGCTTTCTTT.

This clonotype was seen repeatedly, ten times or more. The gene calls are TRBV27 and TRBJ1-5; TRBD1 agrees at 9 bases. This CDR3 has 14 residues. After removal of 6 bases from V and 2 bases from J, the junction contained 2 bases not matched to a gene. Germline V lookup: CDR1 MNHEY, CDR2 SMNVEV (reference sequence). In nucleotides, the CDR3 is TGTGCCAGCAGACAGGGGGCTGGCAATCAGCCCCAGCATTTT. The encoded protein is CASRQGAGNQPQHF.

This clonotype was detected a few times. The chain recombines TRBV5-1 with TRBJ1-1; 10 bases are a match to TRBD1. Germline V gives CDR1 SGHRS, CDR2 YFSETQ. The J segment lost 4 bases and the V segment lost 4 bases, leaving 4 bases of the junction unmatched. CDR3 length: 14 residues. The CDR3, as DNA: TGCGCCAGCAGCGTGGACAGGGGGATCACTGAAGCTTTCTTT. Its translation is CASSVDRGITEAFF.

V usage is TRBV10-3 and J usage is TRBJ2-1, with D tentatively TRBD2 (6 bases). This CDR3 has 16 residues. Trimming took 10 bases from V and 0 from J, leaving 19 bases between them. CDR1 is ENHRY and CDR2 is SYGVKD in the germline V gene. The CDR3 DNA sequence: TGTGCCACCAGAGGCGGGGATGTCAGCTCCTACAATGAGCAGTTCTTC. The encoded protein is CATRGGDVSSYNEQFF.

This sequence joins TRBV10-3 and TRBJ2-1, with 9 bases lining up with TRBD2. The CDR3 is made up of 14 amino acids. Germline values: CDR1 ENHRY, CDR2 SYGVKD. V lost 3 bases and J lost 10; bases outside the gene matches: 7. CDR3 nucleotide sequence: TGTGCCATCAGTGACCTAGCGGGGTCATGGGAGCAGTTCTTC. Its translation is CAISDLAGSWEQFF.

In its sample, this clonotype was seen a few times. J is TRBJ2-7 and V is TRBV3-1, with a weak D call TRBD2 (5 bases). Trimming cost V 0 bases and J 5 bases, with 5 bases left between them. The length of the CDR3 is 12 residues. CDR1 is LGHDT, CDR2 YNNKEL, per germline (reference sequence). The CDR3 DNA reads TGTGCCAGCAGCCAAGAGGAGGACGAGCAGTACTTC. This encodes CASSQEEDEQYF.

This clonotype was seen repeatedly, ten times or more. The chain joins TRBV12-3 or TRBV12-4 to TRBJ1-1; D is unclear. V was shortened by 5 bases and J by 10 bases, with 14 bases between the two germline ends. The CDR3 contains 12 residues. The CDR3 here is CASSSYVGVAFF. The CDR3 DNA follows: TGTGCCAGCAGTAGCTATGTCGGGGTAGCTTTCTTT.

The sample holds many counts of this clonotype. In DNA, the CDR3 is TGCGCCAGCAGCCGGGGGGGGGCGGCTTATAATTCACCCCTCCACTTT. Protein product: CASSRGGAAYNSPLHF. The V gene is TRBV4-1, the J gene TRBJ1-6; D perhaps matches TRBD1 (6 bases). The CDR3 totals 16 residues. With 4 bases removed from V and 4 bases from J, the gap between germline ends came to 14 bases. The germline gives CDR1 MGHRA, CDR2 YSYEKL.

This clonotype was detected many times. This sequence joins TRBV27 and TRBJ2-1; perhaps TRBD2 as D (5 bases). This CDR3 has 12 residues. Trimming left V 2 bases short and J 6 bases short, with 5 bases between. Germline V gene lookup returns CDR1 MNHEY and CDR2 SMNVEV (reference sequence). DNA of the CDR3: TGTGCCAGCAGTTTAGGAGGCAATGAGCAGTTCTTC. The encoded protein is CASSLGGNEQFF.

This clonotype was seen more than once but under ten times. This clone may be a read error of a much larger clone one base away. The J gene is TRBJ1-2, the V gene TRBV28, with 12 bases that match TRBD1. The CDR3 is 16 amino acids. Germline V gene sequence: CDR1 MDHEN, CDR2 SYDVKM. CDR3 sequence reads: CASSKGTGGSDYGCTF. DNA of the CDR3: TGTGCCAGCAGTAAGGGGACAGGGGGCAGCGACTATGGCTGCACCTTC.

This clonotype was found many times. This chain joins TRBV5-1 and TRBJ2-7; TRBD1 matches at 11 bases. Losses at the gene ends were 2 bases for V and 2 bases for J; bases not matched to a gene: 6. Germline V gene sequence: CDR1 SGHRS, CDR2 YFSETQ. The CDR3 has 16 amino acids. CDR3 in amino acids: CASSLSPGQGAYEQYF. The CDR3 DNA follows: TGCGCCAGCAGCTTATCACCGGGACAGGGGGCCTACGAGCAGTACTTC.

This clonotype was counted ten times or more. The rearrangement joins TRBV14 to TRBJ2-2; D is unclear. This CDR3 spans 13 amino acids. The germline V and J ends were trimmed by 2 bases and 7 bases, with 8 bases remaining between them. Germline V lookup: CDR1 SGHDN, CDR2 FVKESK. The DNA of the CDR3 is TGTGCCAGCAGCCAAATCCCCATCGGGGAGCTGTTTTTT. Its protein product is CASSQIPIGELFF.

This CDR3 is CATAPLLAVSYEQYF. The CDR3 nucleotides are TGTGCCACCGCCCCTCTTTTGGCAGTCTCCTACGAGCAGTACTTC. The V call is TRBV6-1, the J call TRBJ2-7; D remains unclear. The V gene's germline CDR1 is MNHNS and CDR2 SASEGT. Deletions cut 10 bases from V and 0 bases from J, with 19 bases between. The CDR3 runs 15 residues.

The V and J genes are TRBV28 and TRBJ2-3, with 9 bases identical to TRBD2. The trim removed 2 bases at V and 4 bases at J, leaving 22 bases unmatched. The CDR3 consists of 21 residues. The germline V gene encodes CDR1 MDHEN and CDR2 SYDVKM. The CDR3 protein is CASSLGRRISALAGDADTQYF. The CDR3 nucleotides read TGTGCCAGCAGTTTAGGTAGACGGATAAGTGCTTTAGCGGGAGACGCAGATACGCAGTATTTT.

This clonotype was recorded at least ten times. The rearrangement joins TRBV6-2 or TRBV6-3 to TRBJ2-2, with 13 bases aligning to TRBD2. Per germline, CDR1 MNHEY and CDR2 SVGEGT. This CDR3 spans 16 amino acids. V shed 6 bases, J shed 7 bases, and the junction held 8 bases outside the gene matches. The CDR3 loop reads CASRPPLAGGYGELFF. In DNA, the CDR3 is TGTGCCAGCAGACCCCCACTAGCGGGAGGGTACGGGGAGCTGTTTTTT.

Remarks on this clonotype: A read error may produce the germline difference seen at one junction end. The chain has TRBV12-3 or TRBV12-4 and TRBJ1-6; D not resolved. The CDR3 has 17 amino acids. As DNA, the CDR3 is TGTGACAGCAGTTTACGCCCAGGATTCGGATATAATTCACCCCTCCACTTT. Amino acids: CDSSLRPGFGYNSPLHF.

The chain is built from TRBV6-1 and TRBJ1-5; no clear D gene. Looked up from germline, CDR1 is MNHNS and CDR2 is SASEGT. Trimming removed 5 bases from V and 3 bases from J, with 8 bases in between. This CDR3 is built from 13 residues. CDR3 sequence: CASSPQYNQPQHF. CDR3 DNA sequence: TGTGCCAGCAGTCCACAGTACAATCAGCCCCAGCATTTT.

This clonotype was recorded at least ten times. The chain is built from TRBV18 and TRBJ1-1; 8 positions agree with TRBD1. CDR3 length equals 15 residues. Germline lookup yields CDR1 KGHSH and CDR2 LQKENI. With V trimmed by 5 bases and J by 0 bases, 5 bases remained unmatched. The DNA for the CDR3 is TGTGCCAGCTCAATCCGGACAGGGATGAACACTGAAGCTTTCTTT. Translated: CASSIRTGMNTEAFF.

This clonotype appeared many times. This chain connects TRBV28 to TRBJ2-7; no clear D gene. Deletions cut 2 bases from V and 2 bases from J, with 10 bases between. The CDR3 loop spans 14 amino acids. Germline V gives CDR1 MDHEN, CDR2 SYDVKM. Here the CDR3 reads CASSLVNRAYEQYF. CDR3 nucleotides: TGTGCCAGCAGTTTAGTGAACCGCGCCTACGAGCAGTACTTC.

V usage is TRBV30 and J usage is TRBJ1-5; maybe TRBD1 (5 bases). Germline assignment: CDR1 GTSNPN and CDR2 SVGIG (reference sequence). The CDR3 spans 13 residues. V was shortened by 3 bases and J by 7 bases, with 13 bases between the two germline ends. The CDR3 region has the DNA TGTGCCTGGAGCTCAGGGTACAACCAGCCCCAGCATTTT. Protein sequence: CAWSSGYNQPQHF.

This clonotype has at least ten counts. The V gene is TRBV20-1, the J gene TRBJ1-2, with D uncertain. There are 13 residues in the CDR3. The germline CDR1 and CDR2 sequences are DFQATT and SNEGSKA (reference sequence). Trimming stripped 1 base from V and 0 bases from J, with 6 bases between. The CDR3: CSARVGSNYGYTF. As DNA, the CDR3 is TGCAGTGCTAGAGTCGGTTCTAACTATGGCTACACCTTC.

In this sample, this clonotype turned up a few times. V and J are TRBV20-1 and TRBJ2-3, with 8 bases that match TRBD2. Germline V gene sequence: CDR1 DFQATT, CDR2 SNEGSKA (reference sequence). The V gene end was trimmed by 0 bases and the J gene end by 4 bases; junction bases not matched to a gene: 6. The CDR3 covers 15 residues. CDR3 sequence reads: CSARERAGVSDTQYF. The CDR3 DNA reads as TGCAGTGCTAGAGAAAGAGCGGGAGTTTCAGATACGCAGTATTTT.

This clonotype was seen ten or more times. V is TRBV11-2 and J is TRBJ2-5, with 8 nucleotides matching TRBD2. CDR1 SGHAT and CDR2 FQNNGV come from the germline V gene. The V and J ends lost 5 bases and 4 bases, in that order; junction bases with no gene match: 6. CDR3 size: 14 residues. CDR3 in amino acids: CASSQTGGGETQYF. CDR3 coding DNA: TGTGCCAGCAGCCAAACCGGGGGGGGAGAGACCCAGTACTTC.

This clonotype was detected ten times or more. The CDR3 DNA follows: TGTGCCAGCACCCTAGGAGGAGTCACATACAATGAGCAGTTCTTC. Amino acid sequence: CASTLGGVTYNEQFF. The rearrangement uses TRBV28 and TRBJ2-1; weak D call: TRBD2 (5 bases). Trimming removed 7 bases from V and 4 bases from J, with 17 bases in between. Germline V gene data show CDR1 as MDHEN and CDR2 as SYDVKM. This CDR3 has 15 residues.

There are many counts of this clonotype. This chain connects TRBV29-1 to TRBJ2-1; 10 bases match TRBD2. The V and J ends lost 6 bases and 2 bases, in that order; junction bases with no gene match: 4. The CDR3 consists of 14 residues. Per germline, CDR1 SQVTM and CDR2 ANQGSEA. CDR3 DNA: TGCAGCGTGGTGGGACTAGCGACCTACAATGAGCAGTTCTTC. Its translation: CSVVGLATYNEQFF.

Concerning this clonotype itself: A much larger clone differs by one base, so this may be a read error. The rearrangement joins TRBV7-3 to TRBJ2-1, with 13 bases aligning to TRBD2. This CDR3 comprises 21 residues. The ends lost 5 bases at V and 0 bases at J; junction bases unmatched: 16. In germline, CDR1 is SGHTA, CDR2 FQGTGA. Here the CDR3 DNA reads TGTGCCAGCAGCCTTTTTCCCTCGACTAGCGGGAGGTTTAACTCCTACAATGAGCAGTTCTTC. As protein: CASSLFPSTSGRFNSYNEQFF.

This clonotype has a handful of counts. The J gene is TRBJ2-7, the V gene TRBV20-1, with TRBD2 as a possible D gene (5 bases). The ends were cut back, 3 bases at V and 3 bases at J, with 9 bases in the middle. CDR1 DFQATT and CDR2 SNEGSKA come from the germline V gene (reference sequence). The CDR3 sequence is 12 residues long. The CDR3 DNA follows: TGCAGTGCTAGTTTCGGGAACTACGAGCAGTACTTC. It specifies CSASFGNYEQYF.

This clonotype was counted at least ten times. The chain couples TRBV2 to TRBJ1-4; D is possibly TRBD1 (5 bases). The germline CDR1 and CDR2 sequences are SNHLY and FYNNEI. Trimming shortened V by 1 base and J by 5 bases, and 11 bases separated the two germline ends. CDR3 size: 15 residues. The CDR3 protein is CASSEGQGKNEKLFF. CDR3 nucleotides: TGTGCCAGCAGTGAAGGGCAGGGAAAAAATGAAAAACTGTTTTTT.